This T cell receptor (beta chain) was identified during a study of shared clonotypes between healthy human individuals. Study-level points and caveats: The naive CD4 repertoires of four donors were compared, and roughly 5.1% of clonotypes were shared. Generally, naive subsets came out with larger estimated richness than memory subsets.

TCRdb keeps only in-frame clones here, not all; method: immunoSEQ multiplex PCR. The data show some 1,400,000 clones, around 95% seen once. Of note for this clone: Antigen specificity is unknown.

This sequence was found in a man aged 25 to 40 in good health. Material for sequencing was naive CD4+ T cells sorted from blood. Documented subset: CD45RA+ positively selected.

CDR3 residues: CASSFSGSSRNEQFF. CDR3 nucleotide sequence: TGTGCCAGCAGTTTCAGCGGGTCCAGCAGGAATGAGCAGTTCTTC. The chain has TRBV28 and TRBJ2-1; D perhaps matches TRBD2 (6 bases). Per the germline V gene, CDR1 is MDHEN and CDR2 is SYDVKM. Trimming shortened V by 3 bases and J by 7 bases, and 16 bases separated the two germline ends. The CDR3 totals 15 residues.